Presented here are 13 T cell receptor beta chains from one specimen sequenced in a study of blood T cell repertoires in COVID-19. Libraries were prepared by immunoSEQ multiplex PCR; TCRdb keeps only in-frame clonotypes and omits some of them. Of some 150,000 clones detected, 87% appear once; the ten largest clones hold 8.6%. Source material: peripheral blood. These TCRs come from a woman between 45 and 65 years old with active or convalescent COVID-19.

This chain joins TRBV6-6 and TRBJ1-6; maybe TRBD1 (5 bases). The CDR3 extends over 17 amino acids. The ends were cut back, 5 bases at V and 8 bases at J, with 22 bases in the middle. Germline V gives CDR1 MNHNY, CDR2 SVGAGI (reference sequence). The CDR3: CASSPAPGQVGDSPLHF. For the CDR3, the DNA is TGTGCCAGCAGTCCAGCCCCTGGACAAGTTGGGGATTCACCCCTCCACTTT.

The rearrangement joins TRBV19 to TRBJ1-2, with TRBD1 matching 10 bases. The CDR3 runs 13 residues. J gave up 7 bases and V 7 bases, and 6 bases lay outside the gene matches. The V gene's germline CDR1 is LNHDA and CDR2 SQIVND (reference sequence). The CDR3 here is CASTTGQGGGYTF. In DNA, the CDR3 is TGTGCCAGTACCACTGGACAGGGGGGTGGCTACACCTTC.

V and J are TRBV30 and TRBJ1-2; no firm D call. The CDR3 contains 13 residues. With 3 bases removed from V and 5 bases from J, the gap between germline ends came to 13 bases. The germline V gene has CDR1 GTSNPN and CDR2 SVGIG (reference sequence). CDR3 nucleotide sequence: TGTGCCTGGAGCTTGACTGGAGGATATGGCTACACCTTC. Translation: CAWSLTGGYGYTF.

V and J are TRBV27 and TRBJ1-2; 12 nucleotides match TRBD1. The CDR3 totals 17 residues. Germline trimming cut 9 bases from V and 4 bases from J; bases unmatched to any gene: 15. Per germline, CDR1 MNHEY and CDR2 SMNVEV (reference sequence). This CDR3 reads CASCLSWGTGGTYGYTF. DNA for the CDR3: TGTGCCAGTTGCCTTTCATGGGGGACAGGGGGCACCTATGGCTACACCTTC.

V and J are TRBV4-1 and TRBJ1-5; no definite D call. Germline V gene sequence: CDR1 MGHRA, CDR2 YSYEKL. Trimming left V 0 bases short and J 4 bases short, with 4 bases between. The CDR3 spans 13 residues. The DNA for the CDR3 is TGCGCCAGCAGCCAAGATCCTAATCAGCCCCAGCATTTT. Residues: CASSQDPNQPQHF.

V gene TRBV13 combines with J gene TRBJ2-7; TRBD2 agrees at 8 bases. The V segment lost 5 bases and the J segment 3 bases; nucleotides outside the gene matches: 15. The V gene's germline CDR1 is PRHDT and CDR2 FYEKMQ (reference sequence). CDR3 size: 17 residues. CDR3 amino acids: CASSPLPGREGLYEQYF. DNA of the CDR3: TGTGCCAGCAGCCCCCTACCCGGGAGGGAAGGTCTCTACGAGCAGTACTTC.

This chain uses TRBV6-1 with TRBJ2-1, with 10 positions matching TRBD2. Germline values: CDR1 MNHNS, CDR2 SASEGT. V was pared by 4 bases and J by 8 bases, with 11 bases of the junction left unmatched. The CDR3 covers 16 residues. CDR3 sequence reads: CASSGRGAGGLDEQFF. CDR3 DNA sequence: TGTGCCAGCAGTGGGCGTGGAGCGGGGGGGCTGGATGAGCAGTTCTTC.

This chain joins TRBV11-2 and TRBJ1-1, with D unresolved. The CDR3 is 15 amino acids. Per germline, CDR1 SGHAT and CDR2 FQNNGV. V was pared by 1 base and J by 5 bases, with 14 bases between. In DNA form, the CDR3 reads TGTGCCAGCAGCTTAGGACACTTCGATGGGACTGAAGCTTTCTTT. Its protein product is CASSLGHFDGTEAFF.

V usage is TRBV2 and J usage is TRBJ2-5, with 15 bases identical to TRBD2. The V segment lost 5 bases and the J segment 2 bases; nucleotides outside the gene matches: 15. The CDR3 has 20 residues. Germline values: CDR1 SNHLY, CDR2 FYNNEI. The CDR3 protein is CASSKTEGVGLAGGQETQYF. CDR3 nucleotide sequence: TGTGCCAGCAGTAAGACCGAGGGGGTTGGACTAGCGGGAGGGCAAGAGACCCAGTACTTC. Full variable domain (rest looked up from reference TRBV2 and TRBJ2-5): EPEVTQTPSHQVTQMGQEVILRCVPISNHLYFYWYRQILGQKVEFLVSFYNNEISEKSEIFDDQFSVERPDGSNFTLKIRSTKLEDSAMYFCASSKTEGVGLAGGQETQYFGPGTRLLVL.

V usage is TRBV5-4 and J usage is TRBJ1-5; a weak D match, TRBD1 (5 bases). This CDR3 comprises 15 residues. From germline, CDR1 is SGHNT and CDR2 YYREEE (reference sequence). Trimming stripped 4 bases from V and 4 bases from J, with 15 bases between. CDR3 loop: CASSDPDRPNQPQHF. The CDR3 DNA sequence: TGTGCCAGCAGCGATCCCGACAGACCAAATCAGCCCCAGCATTTT.

The chain carries TRBV24-1 and TRBJ2-1; a weak D match, TRBD2 (5 bases). The V end lost 2 bases, the J end lost 8 bases, and 15 bases lay between the germline ends. The CDR3 loop spans 15 amino acids. Germline V lookup: CDR1 KGHDR, CDR2 SFDVKD. In DNA, the CDR3 is TGTGCCACCAGTGATTCAAGAGGGAGTGGGGATGAGCAGTTCTTC. It yields the protein CATSDSRGSGDEQFF.

The chain is built from TRBV7-6 and TRBJ2-3; 13 nucleotides line up with TRBD2. The CDR3 spans 18 residues. Germline CDR1 is SGHVS and CDR2 is FNYEAQ. Unmatched junction bases numbered 9, after V lost 5 bases and J lost 1 base. The CDR3 spells CASSVTSGGAGGTDTQYF. The CDR3 DNA reads as TGTGCCAGCAGCGTTACTAGCGGGGGGGCCGGGGGCACAGATACGCAGTATTTT.

The V and J genes are TRBV11-2 and TRBJ2-7, with 8 nucleotides matching TRBD2. There are 14 residues in the CDR3. In germline, CDR1 is SGHAT, CDR2 FQNNGV. V shed 5 bases and J 9 bases; nucleotides not matched to a gene: 12. This CDR3 is CASSRREGFLRQYF. CDR3 in DNA: TGTGCCAGCAGCCGACGGGAGGGCTTCTTGAGGCAGTACTTC.